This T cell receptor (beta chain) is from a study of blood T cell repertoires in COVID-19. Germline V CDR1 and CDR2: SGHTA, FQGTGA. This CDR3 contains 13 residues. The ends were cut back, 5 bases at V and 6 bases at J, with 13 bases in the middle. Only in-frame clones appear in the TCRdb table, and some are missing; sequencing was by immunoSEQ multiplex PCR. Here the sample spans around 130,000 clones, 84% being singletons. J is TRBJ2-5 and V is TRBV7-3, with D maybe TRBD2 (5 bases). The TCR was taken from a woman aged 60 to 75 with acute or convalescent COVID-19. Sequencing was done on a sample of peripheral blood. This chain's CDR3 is CASSRSEGQTQYF. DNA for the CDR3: TGTGCCAGCAGCCGAAGCGAGGGCCAGACCCAGTACTTC. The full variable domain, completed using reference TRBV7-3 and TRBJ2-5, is GAGVSQTPSNKVTEKGKYVELRCDPISGHTALYWYRQSLGQGPEFLIYFQGTGAADDSGLPNDRFFAVRPEGSVSTLKIQRTERGDSAVYLCASSRSEGQTQYFGPGTRLLVL.